This T cell receptor (beta chain) originates from a study of blood T cell repertoires in COVID-19. J was trimmed by 6 bases and V by 1 base; bases with no gene match: 6. The CDR3 runs 15 residues. CDR1 SGHNT and CDR2 YENEEA come from the germline V gene. Here immunoSEQ multiplex PCR was the method, and the copy in TCRdb shows in-frame clones only, minus some. This table has around 100,000 clones, approximately 83% appearing once. This TCR was recovered from a woman in her 70s with acute or convalescent COVID-19. This chain joins TRBV11-3 and TRBJ2-3, with TRBD2 matching 8 bases. Material for sequencing was peripheral blood. The CDR3: CASSLAGGVIDTQYF. DNA of the CDR3: TGTGCCAGCAGCTTAGCGGGGGGGGTTATCGATACGCAGTATTTT. Looking up the rest from reference TRBV11-3 and TRBJ2-3 gives the full variable domain: EAGVVQSPRYKIIEKKQPVAFWCNPISGHNTLYWYLQNLGQGPELLIRYENEEAVDDSQLPKDRFSAERLKGVDSTLKIQPAELGDSAVYLCASSLAGGVIDTQYFGPGTRLTVL.